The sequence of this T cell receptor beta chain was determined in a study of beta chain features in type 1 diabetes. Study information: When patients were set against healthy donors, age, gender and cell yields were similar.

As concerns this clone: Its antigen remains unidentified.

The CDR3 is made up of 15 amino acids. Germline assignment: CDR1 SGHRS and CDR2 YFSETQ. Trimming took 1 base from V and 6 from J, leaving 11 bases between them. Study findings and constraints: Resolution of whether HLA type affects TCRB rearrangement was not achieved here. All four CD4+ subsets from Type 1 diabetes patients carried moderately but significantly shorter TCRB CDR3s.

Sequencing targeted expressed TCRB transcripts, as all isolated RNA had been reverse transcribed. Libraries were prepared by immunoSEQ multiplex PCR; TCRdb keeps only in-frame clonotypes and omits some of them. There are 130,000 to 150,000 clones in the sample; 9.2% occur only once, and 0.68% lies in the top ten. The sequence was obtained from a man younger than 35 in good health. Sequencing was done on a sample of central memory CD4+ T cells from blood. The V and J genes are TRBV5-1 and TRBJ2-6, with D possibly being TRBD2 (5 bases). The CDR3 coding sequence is TGCGCCAGCAGCTTGAGTCGCCGGGAGGCCAACGTCCTGACTTTC. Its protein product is CASSLSRREANVLTF.